The clone carrying this T cell receptor beta chain was seen a single time. The data derive from a study of blood T cell repertoires in COVID-19. Study-wide background: Nucleic acid was either cDNA or gDNA, and it came from T cells, B-cell-depleted T cells, or PBMCs.

Only in-frame clones appear in the TCRdb table, and some are missing; sequencing was by immunoSEQ multiplex PCR. Of 65,000 to 90,000 clones listed, roughly 76% were seen once; the top ten hold approximately 15%. The CDR3 covers 15 residues. J lost 0 bases, V lost 6 bases, and 7 bases had no gene match. CDR1 is MDHEN, CDR2 SYDVKM, per germline. The TCR sequence derives from a man in his 70s with active or convalescent COVID-19. The source material was peripheral blood. V is TRBV28 and J is TRBJ1-1; 7 bases map to TRBD1. CDR3 sequence: CASSPPTGMNTEAFF. DNA of the CDR3: TGTGCCAGCAGCCCACCGACAGGGATGAACACTGAAGCTTTCTTT.